The present TCR beta chain was sequenced within a study of blood T cell repertoires in COVID-19. Study as a whole: Sites in the United States, Italy and Spain provided acute and convalescent COVID-19 samples. The analysed material was cDNA or gDNA that came from T cells, B-cell-depleted T cells, or PBMCs.

V was clipped by 6 bases and J by 2 bases; unmatched bases: 3. Looked up from germline, CDR1 is LNHDA and CDR2 is SQIVND (reference sequence). The CDR3 loop spans 13 amino acids. Source study methods: Estimation of nucleated cell counts relied on the amplification of reference gene primers. Sequenced by immunoSEQ multiplex PCR; TCRdb stores in-frame clones only, minus some. Clone size and V and J calls were adopted from that table, with D and trimming inferred from the DNA. The sample has over 150,000 clones; around three quarters are singletons. V gene TRBV19 combines with J gene TRBJ2-7; 8 nucleotides line up with TRBD1. This receptor was identified in a man aged 60-69 years with acute or convalescent COVID-19. Sequenced: peripheral blood. CDR3 DNA sequence: TGTGCCAGTAGCAGGACAGGGCCCTACGAGCAGTACTTC. This encodes CASSRTGPYEQYF.